A selection of T cell receptor beta chains follows, all from one sample in a study of blood T cells in healthy people across ages. TCRdb passed the 5' RACE reads through MiXCR, listing each CDR3 protein once. The table records over a million distinct CDR3 sequences, roughly 43% of them present only once. The specimen sequenced was blood. The origin of the receptors is a woman younger than 30 in good health. Each CDR3 is given with its conserved first and last residue. Fields, in order: V gene, clone size, CDR3 length, J gene, D gene, CDR3 protein, CDR3 DNA. The D gene is left open where the match is weak. Not every row has a clone size; where given, it reads once, few, many or a size class.

v_call: TRBV7-3
clone_size: -
cdr3_length: 16
j_call: TRBJ2-3
d_call: -
cdr3_aa: CASSLTATLSTDTQYF
cdr3_nt: TGTGCCAGCAGCCTGACAGCTACGCTTAGCACAGATACGCAGTATTTT

v_call: TRBV4-2
clone_size: -
cdr3_length: 16
j_call: TRBJ2-5
d_call: -
cdr3_aa: CASSQEVARREETQYF
cdr3_nt: TGTGCCAGCAGCCAAGAGGTTGCGAGGAGGGAAGAGACCCAGTACTTC

v_call: TRBV7-9
clone_size: -
cdr3_length: 15
j_call: TRBJ2-7
d_call: -
cdr3_aa: CASSPGVDRTYEQYF
cdr3_nt: TGTGCCAGCAGCCCCGGGGTGGACAGAACCTACGAGCAGTACTTC

v_call: TRBV6-2/TRBV6-3
clone_size: -
cdr3_length: 12
j_call: TRBJ2-4
d_call: -
cdr3_aa: CASSYDTGLGYF
cdr3_nt: TGTGCCAGCAGTTACGATACAGGGTTGGGGTACTTC

v_call: TRBV20-1
clone_size: -
cdr3_length: 14
j_call: TRBJ2-3
d_call: -
cdr3_aa: CSARGPSSTDTQYF
cdr3_nt: TGCAGTGCTAGGGGACCCTCGAGCACAGATACGCAGTATTTT

v_call: TRBV20-1
clone_size: -
cdr3_length: 14
j_call: TRBJ2-3
d_call: -
cdr3_aa: CSARHGSRADTQYF
cdr3_nt: TGCAGTGCAAGGCACGGGAGCCGCGCAGATACGCAGTATTTT

v_call: TRBV7-3
clone_size: few
cdr3_length: 13
j_call: TRBJ1-2
d_call: -
cdr3_aa: CASSLTPGPGYTF
cdr3_nt: TGTGCCAGCAGCTTAACACCAGGGCCCGGCTACACCTTC

v_call: TRBV4-1
clone_size: many
cdr3_length: 14
j_call: TRBJ1-2
d_call: -
cdr3_aa: CASSQDIGFSGYTF
cdr3_nt: TGCGCCAGCAGCCAAGATATCGGGTTTTCTGGCTACACCTTC

v_call: TRBV12-3/TRBV12-4
clone_size: -
cdr3_length: 15
j_call: TRBJ2-5
d_call: -
cdr3_aa: CASSFNSGLEETQYF
cdr3_nt: TGTGCCAGCAGTTTTAATTCAGGATTGGAGGAGACCCAGTACTTC

v_call: TRBV18
clone_size: -
cdr3_length: 12
j_call: TRBJ1-1
d_call: -
cdr3_aa: CASSARTNEAFF
cdr3_nt: TGTGCCAGCTCAGCAAGGACGAATGAGGCTTTCTTT

v_call: TRBV3-1
clone_size: few
cdr3_length: 14
j_call: TRBJ2-5
d_call: -
cdr3_aa: CASSQRGTQETQYF
cdr3_nt: TGTGCCAGCAGCCAAAGGGGGACCCAAGAGACCCAGTACTTC

v_call: TRBV7-8
clone_size: -
cdr3_length: 15
j_call: TRBJ2-4
d_call: -
cdr3_aa: CASSLGYTGQIIQYF
cdr3_nt: TGTGCCAGCAGCTTAGGATACACGGGACAAATCATTCAGTACTTC

v_call: TRBV4-3
clone_size: -
cdr3_length: 14
j_call: TRBJ1-6
d_call: -
cdr3_aa: CASSQDGGRSPLHF
cdr3_nt: TGCGCCAGCAGCCAAGACGGGGGCAGGTCACCCCTCCACTTT

v_call: TRBV20-1
clone_size: few
cdr3_length: 12
j_call: TRBJ2-2
d_call: -
cdr3_aa: CSAIDSTGELFF
cdr3_nt: TGCAGTGCTATTGACAGCACCGGGGAGCTGTTTTTT

v_call: TRBV4-1
clone_size: -
cdr3_length: 14
j_call: TRBJ1-5
d_call: -
cdr3_aa: CASSQVGNNQPQHF
cdr3_nt: TGCGCCAGCAGCCAAGTAGGGAACAATCAGCCCCAGCATTTT

v_call: TRBV6-4
clone_size: many
cdr3_length: 16
j_call: TRBJ2-6
d_call: TRBD2
cdr3_aa: CASSASGVSGANVLTF
cdr3_nt: TGTGCCAGCAGTGCTAGCGGGGTCTCTGGGGCCAACGTCCTGACTTTC